This is a list of T cell receptor beta chains from one sample in a study of metastatic and nonmetastatic thyroid tumors. TCRdb re-called the PCR reads with MiXCR. The sample consists of approximately 14,000 clones, 25% to 30% of them appearing once. The material sequenced was tumor tissue. The receptors were gathered from a male donor with papillary thyroid cancer or a benign thyroid nodule (not recorded which). Some clones in this sample may be carry-over from other donors' samples. The conserved cysteine and the conserved F or W are not part of the CDR3 here. Fields, in order: J gene, V gene, CDR3 protein.

j_gene: TRBJ2-1
v_gene: TRBV4-1
CDR3aa: ASSQPPSGSLADEQF

j_gene: TRBJ2-1
v_gene: TRBV18
CDR3aa: ASSPGSPRGYNEQF

j_gene: TRBJ1-2
v_gene: TRBV20-1
CDR3aa: SALEGGRMRGYGYT

j_gene: TRBJ1-1
v_gene: TRBV19
CDR3aa: ASSISHENTEAF

j_gene: TRBJ2-5
v_gene: TRBV11-3
CDR3aa: ASSVGPRMETQY

j_gene: TRBJ1-2
v_gene: TRBV6-1
CDR3aa: ASSGVAGLYGYT

j_gene: TRBJ1-1
v_gene: TRBV6-1
CDR3aa: ASSEKLEGSAEAF

j_gene: TRBJ2-3
v_gene: TRBV5-1
CDR3aa: ASIPDTTSTDTQY

j_gene: TRBJ2-1
v_gene: TRBV6-1
CDR3aa: ASSEFGGSSYNEQF

j_gene: TRBJ2-7
v_gene: TRBV4-1
CDR3aa: ASSQALGRSSSYEQY

j_gene: TRBJ1-1
v_gene: TRBV5-1
CDR3aa: ASSYAGGTAEAF

j_gene: TRBJ1-2
v_gene: TRBV6-1
CDR3aa: ASSEVQLYGYT

j_gene: TRBJ1-5
v_gene: TRBV28
CDR3aa: ASSLSGTVNQPQH

j_gene: TRBJ2-7
v_gene: TRBV12-3/TRBV12-4
CDR3aa: ASSRSFGKVAYEQY

j_gene: TRBJ1-6
v_gene: TRBV6-1
CDR3aa: ASSQGQGLSDSPLH

j_gene: TRBJ2-1
v_gene: TRBV24-1
CDR3aa: ATSDGGSYNEQF

j_gene: TRBJ2-2
v_gene: TRBV5-6
CDR3aa: ASSRGTANTGELF

j_gene: TRBJ1-3
v_gene: TRBV28
CDR3aa: ASSLYRGQDTIY

j_gene: TRBJ2-7
v_gene: TRBV24-1
CDR3aa: ATSDSRGISYEQY

j_gene: TRBJ1-2
v_gene: TRBV10-3
CDR3aa: AIGQTGTDGYT

j_gene: TRBJ2-1
v_gene: TRBV7-3
CDR3aa: ASSLRGGGPGEQF

j_gene: TRBJ2-3
v_gene: TRBV9
CDR3aa: ASSARGRVQVRDTQY

j_gene: TRBJ2-3
v_gene: TRBV6-2/TRBV6-3
CDR3aa: ASSYSRLGASDTQY

j_gene: TRBJ1-1
v_gene: TRBV27
CDR3aa: ASSFCSYTEAI

j_gene: TRBJ1-6
v_gene: TRBV28
CDR3aa: ASSVRDRASPLH

j_gene: TRBJ1-6
v_gene: TRBV20-1
CDR3aa: SARDPGNRSPLH